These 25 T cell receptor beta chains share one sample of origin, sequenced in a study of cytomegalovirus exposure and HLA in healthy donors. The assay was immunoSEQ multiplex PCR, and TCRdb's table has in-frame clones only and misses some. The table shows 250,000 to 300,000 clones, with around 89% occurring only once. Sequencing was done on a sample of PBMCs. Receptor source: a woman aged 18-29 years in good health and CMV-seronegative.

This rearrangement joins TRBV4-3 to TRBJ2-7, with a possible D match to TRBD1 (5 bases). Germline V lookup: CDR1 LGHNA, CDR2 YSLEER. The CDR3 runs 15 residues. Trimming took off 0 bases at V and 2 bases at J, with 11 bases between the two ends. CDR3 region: CASSQDLAGPYEQYF. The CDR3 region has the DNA TGCGCCAGCAGCCAAGACTTGGCAGGGCCCTACGAGCAGTACTTC.

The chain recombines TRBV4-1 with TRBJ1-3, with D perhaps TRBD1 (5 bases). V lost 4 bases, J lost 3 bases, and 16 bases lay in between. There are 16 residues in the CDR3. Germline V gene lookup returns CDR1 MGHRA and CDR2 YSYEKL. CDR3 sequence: CASSPQGTPFGNTIYF. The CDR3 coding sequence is TGCGCCAGCAGCCCTCAGGGTACCCCCTTTGGAAACACCATATATTTT.

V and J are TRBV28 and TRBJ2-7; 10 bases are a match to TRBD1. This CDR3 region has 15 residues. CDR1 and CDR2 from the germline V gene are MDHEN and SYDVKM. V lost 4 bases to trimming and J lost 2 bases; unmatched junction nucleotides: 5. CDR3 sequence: CASSSPGQGTYEQYV. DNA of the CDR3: TGTGCCAGCAGTTCGCCGGGACAGGGGACCTACGAGCAGTACGTC.

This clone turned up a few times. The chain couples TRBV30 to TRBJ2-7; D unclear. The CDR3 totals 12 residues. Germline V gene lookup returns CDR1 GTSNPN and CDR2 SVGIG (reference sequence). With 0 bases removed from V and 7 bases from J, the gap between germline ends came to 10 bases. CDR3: CAWSVLSGEQYF. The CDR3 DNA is TGTGCCTGGAGTGTTCTGTCCGGGGAGCAGTACTTC. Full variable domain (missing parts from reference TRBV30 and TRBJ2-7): SQTIHQWPATLVQPVGSPLSLECTVEGTSNPNLYWYRQAAGRGLQLLFYSVGIGQISSEVPQNLSASRPQDRQFILSSKKLLLSDSGFYLCAWSVLSGEQYFGPGTRLTVT.

CDR3 nucleotide sequence: TGTGCCAGTAGTATGAATGAGTGGGGGCCCGACTACAATGAGCAGTTCTTC. Translated, it gives CASSMNEWGPDYNEQFF. This rearrangement joins TRBV19 to TRBJ2-1, with a possible D match to TRBD1 (6 bases). Germline V gene sequence: CDR1 LNHDA, CDR2 SQIVND (reference sequence). V lost 3 bases, J lost 3 bases, and 18 bases lay in between. The CDR3 is 17 residues long. The variable domain in full, with the rest retrieved from reference TRBV19 and TRBJ2-1, is DGGITQSPKYLFRKEGQNVTLSCEQNLNHDAMYWYRQDPGQGLRLIYYSQIVNDFQKGDIAEGYSVSREKKESFPLTVTSAQKNPTAFYLCASSMNEWGPDYNEQFFGPGTRLTVL.

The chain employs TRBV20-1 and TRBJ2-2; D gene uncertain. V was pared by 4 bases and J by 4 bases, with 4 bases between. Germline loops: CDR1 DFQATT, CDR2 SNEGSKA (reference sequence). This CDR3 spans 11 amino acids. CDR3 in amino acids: CSATSTGELFF. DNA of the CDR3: TGCAGTGCTACCAGCACCGGGGAGCTGTTTTTT.

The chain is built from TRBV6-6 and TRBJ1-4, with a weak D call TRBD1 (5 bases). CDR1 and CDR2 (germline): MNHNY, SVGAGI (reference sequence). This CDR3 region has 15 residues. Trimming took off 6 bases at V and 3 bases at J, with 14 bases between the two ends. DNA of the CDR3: TGTGCCAGCAGCTACCAGGGTTTGCCTAATGAAAAACTGTTTTTT. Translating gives CASSYQGLPNEKLFF.

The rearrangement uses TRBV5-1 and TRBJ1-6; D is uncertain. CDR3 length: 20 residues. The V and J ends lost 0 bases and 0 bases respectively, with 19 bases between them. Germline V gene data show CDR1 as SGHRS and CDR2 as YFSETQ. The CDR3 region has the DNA TGCGCCAGCAGCTTGGTCAGACTTAGGTCGGGGAGCTCCTATAATTCACCCCTCCACTTT. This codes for CASSLVRLRSGSSYNSPLHF. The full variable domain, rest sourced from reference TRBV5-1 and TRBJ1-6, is KAGVTQTPRYLIKTRGQQVTLSCSPISGHRSVSWYQQTPGQGLQFLFEYFSETQRNKGNFPGRFSGRQFSNSRSEMNVSTLELGDSALYLCASSLVRLRSGSSYNSPLHFGNGTRLTVT.

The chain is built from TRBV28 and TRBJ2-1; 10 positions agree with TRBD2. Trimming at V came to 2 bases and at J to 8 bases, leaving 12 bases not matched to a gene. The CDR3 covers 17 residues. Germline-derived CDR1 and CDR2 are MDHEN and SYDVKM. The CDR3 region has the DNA TGTGCCAGCAGTTTACGGCCCTCGGGACTAGCGACCCATGAGCAGTTCTTC. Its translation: CASSLRPSGLATHEQFF.

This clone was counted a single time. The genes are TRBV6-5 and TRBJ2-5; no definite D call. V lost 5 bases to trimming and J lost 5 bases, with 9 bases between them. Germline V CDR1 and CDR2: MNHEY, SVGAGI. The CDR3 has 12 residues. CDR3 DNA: TGTGCCAGCAGTCAAACCCAGGAGACCCAGTACTTC. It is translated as CASSQTQETQYF.

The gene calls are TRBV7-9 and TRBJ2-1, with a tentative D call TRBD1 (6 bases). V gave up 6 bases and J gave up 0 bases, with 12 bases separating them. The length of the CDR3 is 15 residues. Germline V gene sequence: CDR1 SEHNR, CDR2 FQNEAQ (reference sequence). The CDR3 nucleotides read TGTGCCAGCAGAGATACAGGGACCTCCTACAATGAGCAGTTCTTC. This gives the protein CASRDTGTSYNEQFF.

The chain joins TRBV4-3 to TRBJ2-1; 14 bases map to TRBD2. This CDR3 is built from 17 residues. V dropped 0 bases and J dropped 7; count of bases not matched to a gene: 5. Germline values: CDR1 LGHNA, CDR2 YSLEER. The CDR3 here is CASSQESGTSGGNEQFF. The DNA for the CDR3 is TGCGCCAGCAGCCAAGAATCCGGGACTAGCGGGGGAAATGAGCAGTTCTTC.

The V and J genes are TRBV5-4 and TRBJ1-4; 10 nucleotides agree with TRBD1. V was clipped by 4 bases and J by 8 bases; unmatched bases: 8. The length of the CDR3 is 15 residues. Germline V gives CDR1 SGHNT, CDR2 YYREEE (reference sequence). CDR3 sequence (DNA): TGTGCCAGCAGCCGAGACAGGGGGCGAAAAGAAAAACTGTTTTTT. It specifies CASSRDRGRKEKLFF. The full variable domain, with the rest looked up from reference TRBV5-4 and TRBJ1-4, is ETGVTQSPTHLIKTRGQQVTLRCSSQSGHNTVSWYQQALGQGPQFIFQYYREEENGRGNFPPRFSGLQFPNYSSELNVNALELDDSALYLCASSRDRGRKEKLFFGSGTQLSVL.

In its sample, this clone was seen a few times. The DNA of the CDR3 is TGTGCCAGCAGTCCTACAGGCTATGGCTACACCTTC. It encodes CASSPTGYGYTF. The chain has TRBV6-5 and TRBJ1-2, with D perhaps matching TRBD1 (5 bases). The germline CDR1 and CDR2 sequences are MNHEY and SVGAGI. Trimming cost V 5 bases and J 4 bases, with 8 bases left between them. The CDR3 loop spans 12 amino acids.

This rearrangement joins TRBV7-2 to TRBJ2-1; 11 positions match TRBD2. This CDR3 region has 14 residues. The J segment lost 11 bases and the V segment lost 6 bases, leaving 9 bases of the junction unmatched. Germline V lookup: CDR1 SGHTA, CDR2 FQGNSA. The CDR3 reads CASSPGTSGIQQFF. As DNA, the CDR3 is TGTGCCAGCAGTCCCGGGACTAGCGGTATACAGCAGTTCTTC.

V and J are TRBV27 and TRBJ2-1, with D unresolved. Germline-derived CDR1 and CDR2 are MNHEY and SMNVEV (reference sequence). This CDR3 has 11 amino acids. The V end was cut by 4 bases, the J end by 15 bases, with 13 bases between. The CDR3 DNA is TGTGCCAGCAGTTCAGGCCGCATTTTGTTCTTC. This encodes CASSSGRILFF.

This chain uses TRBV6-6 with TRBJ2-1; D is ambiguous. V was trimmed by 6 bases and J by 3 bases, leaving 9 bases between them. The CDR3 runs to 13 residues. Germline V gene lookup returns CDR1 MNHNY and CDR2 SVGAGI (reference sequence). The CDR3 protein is CASSPSYYNEQFF. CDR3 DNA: TGTGCCAGCAGCCCGTCTTACTACAATGAGCAGTTCTTC.

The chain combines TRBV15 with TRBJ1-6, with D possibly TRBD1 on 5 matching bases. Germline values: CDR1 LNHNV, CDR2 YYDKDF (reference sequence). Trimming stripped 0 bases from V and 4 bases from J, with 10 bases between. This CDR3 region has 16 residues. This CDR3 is CATSRDRTGYNSPLHF. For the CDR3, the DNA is TGTGCCACCAGCAGAGATCGTACAGGATATAATTCACCCCTCCACTTT.

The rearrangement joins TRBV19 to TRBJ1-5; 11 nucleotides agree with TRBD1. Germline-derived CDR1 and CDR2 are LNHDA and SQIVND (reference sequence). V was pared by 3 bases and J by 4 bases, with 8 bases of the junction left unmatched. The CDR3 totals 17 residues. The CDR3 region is CASSIGQGARRNQPQHF. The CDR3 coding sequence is TGTGCCAGTAGTATCGGACAGGGGGCACGTCGTAATCAGCCCCAGCATTTT.

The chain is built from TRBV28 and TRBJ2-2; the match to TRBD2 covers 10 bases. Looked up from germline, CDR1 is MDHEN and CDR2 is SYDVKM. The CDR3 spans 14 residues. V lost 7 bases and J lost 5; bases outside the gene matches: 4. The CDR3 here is CASTKAGGTGELFF. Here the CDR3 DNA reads TGTGCCAGCACCAAAGCGGGGGGGACCGGGGAGCTGTTTTTT. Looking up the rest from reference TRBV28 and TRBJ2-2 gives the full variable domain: DVKVTQSSRYLVKRTGEKVFLECVQDMDHENMFWYRQDPGLGLRLIYFSYDVKMKEKGDIPEGYSVSREKKERFSLILESASTNQTSMYLCASTKAGGTGELFFGEGSRLTVL.

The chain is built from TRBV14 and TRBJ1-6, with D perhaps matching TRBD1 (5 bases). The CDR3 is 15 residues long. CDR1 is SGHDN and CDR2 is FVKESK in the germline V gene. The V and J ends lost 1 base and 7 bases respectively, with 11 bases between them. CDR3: CASSQVPGLNSPLHF. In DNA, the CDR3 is TGTGCCAGCAGCCAAGTTCCAGGGCTAAATTCACCCCTCCACTTT.

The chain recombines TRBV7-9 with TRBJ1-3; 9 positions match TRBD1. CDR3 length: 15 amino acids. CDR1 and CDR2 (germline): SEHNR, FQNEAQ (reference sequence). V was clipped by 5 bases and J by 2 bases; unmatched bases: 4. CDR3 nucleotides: TGTGCCAGCAGCCCGACAGGGGGACCTGGAAACACCATATATTTT. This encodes CASSPTGGPGNTIYF. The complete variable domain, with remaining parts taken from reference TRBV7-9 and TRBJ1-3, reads DTGVSQNPRHKITKRGQNVTFRCDPISEHNRLYWYRQTLGQGPEFLTYFQNEAQLEKSRLLSDRFSAERPKGSFSTLEIQRTEQGDSAMYLCASSPTGGPGNTIYFGEGSWLTVV.

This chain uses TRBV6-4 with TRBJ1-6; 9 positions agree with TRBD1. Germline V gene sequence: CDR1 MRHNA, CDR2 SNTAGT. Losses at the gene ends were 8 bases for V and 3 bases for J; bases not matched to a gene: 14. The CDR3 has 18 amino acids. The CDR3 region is CASPRDREDLGYNSPLHF. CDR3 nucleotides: TGTGCCAGCCCAAGGGACAGGGAAGACTTGGGCTATAATTCACCCCTCCACTTT.

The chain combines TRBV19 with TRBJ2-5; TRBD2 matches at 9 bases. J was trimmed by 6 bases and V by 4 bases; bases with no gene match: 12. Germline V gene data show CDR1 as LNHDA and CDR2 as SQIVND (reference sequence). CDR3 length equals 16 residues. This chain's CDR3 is CASSRLAGAGLKTQYF. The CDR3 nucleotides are TGTGCCAGTAGTAGATTAGCGGGGGCGGGGCTGAAGACCCAGTACTTC.

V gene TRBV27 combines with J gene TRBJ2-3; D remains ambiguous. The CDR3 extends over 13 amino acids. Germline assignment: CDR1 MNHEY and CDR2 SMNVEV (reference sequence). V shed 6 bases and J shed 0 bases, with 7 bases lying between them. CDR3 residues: CASSSKSTDTQYF. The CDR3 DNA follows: TGTGCCAGCAGCAGTAAAAGCACAGATACGCAGTATTTT.